The 21 T cell receptor beta chains listed next were all sequenced from one sample in a study of T cell changes during pregnancy in multiple sclerosis. Only in-frame clones appear in the TCRdb table, and some are missing; sequencing was by immunoSEQ multiplex PCR. The table lists more than 65,000 clones, around 90% of them singletons. The specimen was CD4+ T cells from peripheral blood mononuclear cells, collected before pregnancy. The receptor source for this set is a female donor with multiple sclerosis, enrolled in a pregnancy study.

V usage is TRBV6-1 and J usage is TRBJ1-3; tentatively, D is TRBD1 (6 bases). With 11 bases removed from V and 4 bases from J, the gap between germline ends came to 15 bases. The length of the CDR3 is 13 residues. The germline CDR1 and CDR2 sequences are MNHNS and SASEGT. The CDR3 bases are TGTGCCGGCCAACAGGGCGGGGGAAACACCATATATTTT. This sequence encodes CAGQQGGGNTIYF.

The rearrangement uses TRBV5-1 and TRBJ1-5, with 9 bases lining up with TRBD1. This CDR3 is 15 amino acids long. Germline assignment: CDR1 SGHRS and CDR2 YFSETQ. J was trimmed by 1 base and V by 4 bases; bases with no gene match: 3. The CDR3 protein is CASSPGQGSNQPQHF. The DNA of the CDR3 is TGCGCCAGCAGCCCTGGACAGGGGAGCAATCAGCCCCAGCATTTT.

The chain combines TRBV28 with TRBJ2-2; TRBD1 might be the D (5 bases). The CDR3 covers 15 residues. CDR1 MDHEN and CDR2 SYDVKM come from the germline V gene. Trimming pared 2 bases from V and 5 bases from J, leaving 12 bases between. The CDR3: CASSLVGVTTGELFF. CDR3 nucleotide sequence: TGTGCCAGCAGTTTAGTAGGGGTAACAACCGGGGAGCTGTTTTTT.

This clone was counted a single time. CDR3 bases: TGTGCCACCAGCAGAGAGGTCCGGGGGGGGACTGAAGCTTTCTTT. Its translation is CATSREVRGGTEAFF. This chain connects TRBV15 to TRBJ1-1; D might be TRBD1 (5 bases). This CDR3 comprises 15 residues. The V end was cut by 0 bases, the J end by 5 bases, with 13 bases between. Germline CDR1 reads LNHNV; CDR2 reads YYDKDF (reference sequence).

The chain couples TRBV4-2 to TRBJ1-2; possibly TRBD1 for D (6 bases). Germline assignment: CDR1 LGHNA and CDR2 YNFKEQ. V dropped 0 bases and J dropped 6 bases, with 14 bases sitting between them. The CDR3 runs 15 residues. The CDR3 sequence: CASSQESRGGDGYTF. In DNA form, the CDR3 reads TGTGCCAGCAGCCAAGAAAGCCGAGGGGGAGATGGCTACACCTTC.

V gene TRBV19 combines with J gene TRBJ1-4; 9 nucleotides match TRBD1. The CDR3 has 16 residues. CDR1 LNHDA and CDR2 SQIVND come from the germline V gene (reference sequence). V trimming: 5 bases; J trimming: 4 bases; junction bases outside the gene matches: 8. The CDR3 here is CASSALQGAFNEKLFF. The CDR3 coding sequence is TGTGCCAGTAGTGCGTTACAGGGGGCGTTTAATGAAAAACTGTTTTTT.

The J gene is TRBJ1-6, the V gene TRBV11-2; perhaps TRBD1 as D (5 bases). The CDR3 is made up of 15 amino acids. From germline, CDR1 is SGHAT and CDR2 FQNNGV. Trimming removed 0 bases at V and 8 bases at J, with 11 bases between. DNA of the CDR3: TGTGCCAGCAGCTTAGAAGCAGGGTTCCATTCACCCCTCCACTTT. Amino acid sequence: CASSLEAGFHSPLHF.

This chain joins TRBV5-4 and TRBJ1-1; 7 nucleotides align to TRBD1. Germline assignment: CDR1 SGHNT and CDR2 YYREEE (reference sequence). V shed 4 bases and J 1 base; nucleotides not matched to a gene: 7. CDR3 length: 15 residues. CDR3 sequence (DNA): TGTGCCAGCAGCCCCCCGACAGGGACGAACACTGAAGCTTTCTTT. Amino acid sequence: CASSPPTGTNTEAFF.

The V call is TRBV10-3, the J call TRBJ2-7, with 8 positions matching TRBD1. V dropped 7 bases and J dropped 6; count of bases not matched to a gene: 11. Germline V CDR1 and CDR2: ENHRY, SYGVKD. This CDR3 contains 14 residues. CDR3 in amino acids: CAITGNRGSGEQYF. The CDR3 DNA reads TGTGCCATCACCGGGAACAGGGGGTCGGGCGAGCAGTACTTC.

The J gene is TRBJ2-5, the V gene TRBV7-8; the D gene is possibly TRBD2 (7 bases). CDR1 SGHVS and CDR2 FQNEAQ come from the germline V gene. The CDR3 has 14 residues. With 5 bases removed from V and 5 bases from J, the gap between germline ends came to 15 bases. Here the CDR3 reads CASSLRGADETQYF. The CDR3 coding sequence is TGTGCCAGCAGCCTTCGGGGGGCCGACGAGACCCAGTACTTC.

This chain connects TRBV7-2 to TRBJ1-1; the D gene is possibly TRBD1 (5 bases). V was clipped by 5 bases and J by 4 bases, with 11 bases between them. Germline CDR1 reads SGHTA; CDR2 reads FQGNSA. The CDR3 covers 13 residues. This CDR3 reads CASSVTVPTEAFF. The CDR3 nucleotides read TGTGCCAGCAGCGTGACAGTACCCACTGAAGCTTTCTTT.

This chain connects TRBV10-3 to TRBJ2-2; D is perhaps TRBD1 (6 bases). Germline CDR1 reads ENHRY; CDR2 reads SYGVKD. With 3 bases removed from V and 8 bases from J, the gap between germline ends came to 10 bases. CDR3 length: 13 residues. The CDR3 coding sequence is TGTGCCATCAGTGACCAGGGGAATGGGGAGCTGTTTTTT. Translating it yields CAISDQGNGELFF.

This chain joins TRBV6-6 and TRBJ2-1; D might be TRBD2 (6 bases). With 8 bases removed from V and 7 bases from J, the gap between germline ends came to 21 bases. CDR1 and CDR2 from the germline V gene are MNHNY and SVGAGI (reference sequence). This CDR3 has 15 residues. Here the CDR3 DNA reads TGTGCCAGCGGAAAGCCGGGACTGTTTAAGAATGAGCAGTTCTTC. It specifies CASGKPGLFKNEQFF.

The gene calls are TRBV7-2 and TRBJ1-1, with D uncertain. The germline V gene has CDR1 SGHTA and CDR2 FQGNSA. This CDR3 region has 13 residues. The ends were cut back, 3 bases at V and 1 base at J, with 6 bases in the middle. The CDR3 spells CASSFRGNTEAFF. As DNA, the CDR3 is TGTGCCAGCAGCTTTCGAGGGAACACTGAAGCTTTCTTT.

This clone has a handful of counts. The V gene is TRBV6-5, the J gene TRBJ2-7; 7 bases line up with TRBD2. Germline V gene sequence: CDR1 MNHEY, CDR2 SVGAGI. V lost 6 bases, J lost 0 bases, and 8 bases stayed unmatched. The CDR3 sequence is 15 residues long. The CDR3 coding sequence is TGTGCCAGCAGGACGTGGGGCGGGAGCTCCTACGAGCAGTACTTC. This sequence encodes CASRTWGGSSYEQYF.

The CDR3 DNA reads TGTGCCAGCAGCTCAAGACTTGAGGGAGATACGCAGTATTTT. Encoded protein: CASSSRLEGDTQYF. V usage is TRBV5-4 and J usage is TRBJ2-3, with D maybe TRBD2 (5 bases). The germline CDR1 and CDR2 sequences are SGHNT and YYREEE (reference sequence). Trimming stripped 3 bases from V and 5 bases from J, with 13 bases between. The CDR3 is 14 residues long.

The chain employs TRBV5-1 and TRBJ2-3; 9 bases line up with TRBD1. The germline V gene encodes CDR1 SGHRS and CDR2 YFSETQ. J gave up 3 bases and V 3 bases, and 5 bases lay outside the gene matches. The CDR3 has 15 residues. In DNA form, the CDR3 reads TGCGCCAGCAGCTCGGACAGGGGAACGACAGATACGCAGTATTTT. Its translation is CASSSDRGTTDTQYF.

The J gene is TRBJ2-1, the V gene TRBV5-1; 7 bases map to TRBD2. The CDR3 extends over 13 amino acids. Unmatched junction bases numbered 8, after V lost 5 bases and J lost 9 bases. Per germline, CDR1 SGHRS and CDR2 YFSETQ. Here the CDR3 reads CASRDPIAGEQFF. The DNA for the CDR3 is TGCGCCAGCAGAGACCCAATAGCGGGTGAGCAGTTCTTC. The full variable domain, rest sourced from reference TRBV5-1 and TRBJ2-1, is KAGVTQTPRYLIKTRGQQVTLSCSPISGHRSVSWYQQTPGQGLQFLFEYFSETQRNKGNFPGRFSGRQFSNSRSEMNVSTLELGDSALYLCASRDPIAGEQFFGPGTRLTVL.

V gene TRBV5-8 combines with J gene TRBJ1-1, with D possibly matching TRBD1 (5 bases). Germline-derived CDR1 and CDR2 are SGHTS and YDEGEE. V was trimmed by 2 bases and J by 1 base, leaving 6 bases between them. The CDR3 runs to 13 residues. CDR3: CASSFDRNTEAFF. The CDR3 bases are TGTGCCAGCAGCTTTGACAGGAACACTGAAGCTTTCTTT.

The chain combines TRBV4-1 with TRBJ2-3; 13 nucleotides line up with TRBD2. Germline CDR1 and CDR2: MGHRA and YSYEKL. J lost 5 bases, V lost 6 bases, and 2 bases had no gene match. This CDR3 has 14 residues. CDR3 sequence: CASRLAGGGDTQYF. The CDR3 bases are TGCGCCAGCAGACTAGCGGGGGGGGGAGATACGCAGTATTTT.

V usage is TRBV9 and J usage is TRBJ1-1, with D uncertain. Trimming stripped 0 bases from V and 1 base from J, with 10 bases between. Germline loops: CDR1 SGDLS, CDR2 YYNGEE. This CDR3 spans 15 amino acids. The CDR3 here is CASSVGGQPNTEAFF. The CDR3 nucleotides are TGTGCCAGCAGCGTAGGCGGCCAACCGAACACTGAAGCTTTCTTT. Supplemented by reference TRBV9 and TRBJ1-1, the full variable domain reads DSGVTQTPKHLITATGQRVTLRCSPRSGDLSVYWYQQSLDQGLQFLIQYYNGEERAKGNILERFSAQQFPDLHSELNLSSLELGDSALYFCASSVGGQPNTEAFFGQGTRLTVV.